This is a list of T cell receptor beta chains from one sample in a study of long-term antiretroviral therapy in people with HIV. Profiling relied on immunoSEQ multiplex PCR, and the TCRdb table lists in-frame clones only, not all of them. The table shows approximately 18,000 clones, with 80% occurring only once. Sequencing was performed on unsorted PBMCs, taken 0.1 years before starting antiretroviral therapy. The receptors here all came from a man aged 18 to 29 with HIV. The CDR3 runs from the conserved cysteine through the conserved F or W. Fields, in order: D gene, clone size, CDR3 length, J gene, V gene, CDR3 protein, CDR3 DNA. The D gene is left open where the match is weak. Clone size is stated in some rows and not others, as once, few, many or a class when expanded.

d_gene: .; abundance: few; len: 14; j_gene: TRBJ1-3; v_gene: TRBV11-2; CDR3aa: CASSLGFSGNTIYF; CDR3nt: TGTGCCAGCAGCTTAGGGTTCTCTGGAAACACCATATATTTT
d_gene: .; abundance: .; len: 14; j_gene: TRBJ2-2; v_gene: TRBV6-1; CDR3aa: CASSEGGKGGELFF; CDR3nt: TGTGCCAGCAGTGAAGGCGGGAAGGGCGGGGAGCTGTTTTTT
d_gene: .; abundance: .; len: 14; j_gene: TRBJ2-3; v_gene: TRBV11-3; CDR3aa: CASSASQFEDTQYF; CDR3nt: TGTGCCAGCAGCGCCAGTCAATTTGAGGATACGCAGTATTTT
d_gene: .; abundance: .; len: 14; j_gene: TRBJ2-7; v_gene: TRBV7-8; CDR3aa: CASSPGVSSYEQYF; CDR3nt: TGTGCCAGCAGCCCGGGTGTGAGCTCCTACGAGCAGTACTTC
d_gene: .; abundance: .; len: 15; j_gene: TRBJ2-2; v_gene: TRBV21-1; CDR3aa: CASSKVRGVTGELFF; CDR3nt: TGTGCCAGCAGCAAAGTCAGGGGGGTCACCGGGGAGCTGTTTTTT
d_gene: .; abundance: .; len: 13; j_gene: TRBJ1-4; v_gene: TRBV29-1; CDR3aa: CSPSFREFEKLFF; CDR3nt: TGCAGCCCCAGCTTCAGAGAGTTCGAAAAACTGTTTTTT
d_gene: .; abundance: .; len: 16; j_gene: TRBJ1-2; v_gene: TRBV5-1; CDR3aa: CASSLHPDIASYGYTF; CDR3nt: TGCGCCAGCAGCCTACACCCGGACATAGCCAGCTATGGCTACACCTTC
d_gene: .; abundance: .; len: 13; j_gene: TRBJ1-2; v_gene: TRBV7-9; CDR3aa: CASSLYTGLGYTF; CDR3nt: TGTGCCAGCAGCCTCTATACAGGACTTGGCTACACCTTC
d_gene: .; abundance: .; len: 13; j_gene: TRBJ1-1; v_gene: TRBV7-9; CDR3aa: CASRPDRDPEAFF; CDR3nt: TGTGCCAGCAGACCAGACCGGGACCCGGAAGCTTTCTTT
d_gene: TRBD1; abundance: .; len: 15; j_gene: TRBJ1-2; v_gene: TRBV5-1; CDR3aa: CASSGTGEIVRGYTF; CDR3nt: TGCGCCAGCAGCGGGACAGGGGAGATAGTGAGGGGCTACACCTTC
d_gene: TRBD2; abundance: large; len: 16; j_gene: TRBJ2-7; v_gene: TRBV11-2; CDR3aa: CASSLTGLAGNYEQYF; CDR3nt: TGTGCCAGCAGCTTGACAGGACTAGCGGGGAACTACGAGCAGTACTTC